This T cell receptor beta chain emerged from a study of T cell repertoires in cytomegalovirus infection. Study summary: In the study, CMV epitopes included recently identified HLA-C-restricted and well-studied HLA-B-restricted ones. Through public TCR beta signatures, both CMV infection and matching HLA type were indicated. Overall study findings and caveats: Of the TCR beta families, the public ones yielded a cumulative frequency that identified carriers of CMV plus the relevant HLA. In two of eight donors, the top clonotype was HLA-C-restricted CMV-specific.

This clonotype was counted at least ten times. Its antigen is undetermined. TCRdb itself ran the reads through MiXCR, one entry per CDR3 protein. The sample shows tens of thousands of distinct CDR3 sequences, 25% to 30% of them seen only once. Trimming took off 5 bases at V and 8 bases at J, with 15 bases between the two ends. This CDR3 has 13 residues. Germline V CDR1 and CDR2: SGHVS, FNYEAQ. This chain joins TRBV7-6 and TRBJ1-1; D is unclear. This clonotype was sampled from a human donor in good health (CMV status not recorded). Some clones in this sample may be carry-over from other donors' samples. This specimen consisted of CD8+ T cells from cultured PBMCs, obtained from culture after CMV antigen stimulation. The CDR3 region is CASSPELSGEAFF. The CDR3 coding sequence is TGTGCCAGCAGCCCCGAGTTAAGCGGCGAAGCTTTCTTT.